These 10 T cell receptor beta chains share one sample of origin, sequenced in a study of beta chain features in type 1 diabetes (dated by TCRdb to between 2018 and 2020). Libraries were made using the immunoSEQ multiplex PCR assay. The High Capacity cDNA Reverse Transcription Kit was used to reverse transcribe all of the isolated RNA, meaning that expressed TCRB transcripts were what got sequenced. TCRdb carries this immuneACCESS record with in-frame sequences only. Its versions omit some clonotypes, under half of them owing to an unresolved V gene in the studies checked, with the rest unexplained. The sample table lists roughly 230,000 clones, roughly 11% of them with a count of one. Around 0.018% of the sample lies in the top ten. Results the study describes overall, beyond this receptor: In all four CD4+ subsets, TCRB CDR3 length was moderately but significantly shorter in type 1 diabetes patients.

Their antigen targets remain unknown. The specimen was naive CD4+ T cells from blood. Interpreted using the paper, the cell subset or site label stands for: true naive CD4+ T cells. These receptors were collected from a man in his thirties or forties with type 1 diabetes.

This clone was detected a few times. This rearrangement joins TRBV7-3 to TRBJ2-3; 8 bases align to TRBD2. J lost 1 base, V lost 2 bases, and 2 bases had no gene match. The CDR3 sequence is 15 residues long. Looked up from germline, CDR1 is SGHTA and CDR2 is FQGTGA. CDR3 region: CASSLLLAGTDTQYF. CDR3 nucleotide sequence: TGTGCCAGCAGCTTACTACTAGCGGGCACAGATACGCAGTATTTT.

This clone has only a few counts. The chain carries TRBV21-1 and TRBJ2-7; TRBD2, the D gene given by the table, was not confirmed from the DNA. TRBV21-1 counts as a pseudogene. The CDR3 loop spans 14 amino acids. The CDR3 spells CASMQWFLRYEQYF. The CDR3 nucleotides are TGTGCCAGCATGCAATGGTTCCTGCGATACGAGCAGTACTTC.

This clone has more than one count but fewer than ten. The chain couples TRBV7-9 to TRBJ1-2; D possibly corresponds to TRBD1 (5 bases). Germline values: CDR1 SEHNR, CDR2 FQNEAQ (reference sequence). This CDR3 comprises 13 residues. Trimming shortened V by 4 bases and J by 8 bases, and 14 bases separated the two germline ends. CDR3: CASSSRVTQGYTF. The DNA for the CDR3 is TGTGCCAGCAGCTCCAGGGTGACCCAGGGCTACACCTTC. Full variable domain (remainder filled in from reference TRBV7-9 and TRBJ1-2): DTGVSQNPRHKITKRGQNVTFRCDPISEHNRLYWYRQTLGQGPEFLTYFQNEAQLEKSRLLSDRFSAERPKGSFSTLEIQRTEQGDSAMYLCASSSRVTQGYTFGSGTRLTVV.

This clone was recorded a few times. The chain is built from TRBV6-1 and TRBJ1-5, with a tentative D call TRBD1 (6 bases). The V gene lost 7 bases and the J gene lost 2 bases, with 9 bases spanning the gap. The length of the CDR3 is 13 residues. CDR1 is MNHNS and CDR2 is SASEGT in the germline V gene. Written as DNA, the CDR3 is TGTGCCAGCAATGGACAGCGCAATCAGCCCCAGCATTTT. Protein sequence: CASNGQRNQPQHF.

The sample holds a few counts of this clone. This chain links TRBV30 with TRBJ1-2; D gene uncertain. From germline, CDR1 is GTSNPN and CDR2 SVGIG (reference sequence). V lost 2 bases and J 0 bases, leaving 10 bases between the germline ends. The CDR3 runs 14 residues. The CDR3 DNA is TGTGCCTGGAGTTTCCGGTTAGCTAACTATGGCTACACCTTC. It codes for CAWSFRLANYGYTF.

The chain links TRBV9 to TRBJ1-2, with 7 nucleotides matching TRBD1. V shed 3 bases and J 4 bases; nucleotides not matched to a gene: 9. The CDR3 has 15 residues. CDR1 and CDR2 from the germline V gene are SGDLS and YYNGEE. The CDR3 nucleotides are TGTGCCAGCAGCGCGGCTACAGGGGCCGTCTATGGCTACACCTTC. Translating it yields CASSAATGAVYGYTF.

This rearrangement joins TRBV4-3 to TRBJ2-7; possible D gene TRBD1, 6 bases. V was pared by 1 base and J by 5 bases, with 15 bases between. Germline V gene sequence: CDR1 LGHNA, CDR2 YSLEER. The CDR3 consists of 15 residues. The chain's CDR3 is CASSQVGTGYHEQYF. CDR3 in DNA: TGCGCCAGCAGCCAAGTCGGAACAGGGTACCACGAGCAGTACTTC.

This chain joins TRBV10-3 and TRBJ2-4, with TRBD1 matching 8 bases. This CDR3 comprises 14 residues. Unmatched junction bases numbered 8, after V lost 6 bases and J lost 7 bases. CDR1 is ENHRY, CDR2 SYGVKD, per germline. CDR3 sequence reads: CAISDRGRSNIQYF. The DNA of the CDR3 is TGTGCCATCAGCGACAGGGGCCGATCGAACATTCAGTACTTC.

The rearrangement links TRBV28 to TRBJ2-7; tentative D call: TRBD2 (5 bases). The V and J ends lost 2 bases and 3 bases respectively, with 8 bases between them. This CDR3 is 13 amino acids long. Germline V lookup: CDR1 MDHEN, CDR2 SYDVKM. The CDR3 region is CASSLPGLYEQYF. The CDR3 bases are TGTGCCAGCAGTTTACCCGGACTCTACGAGCAGTACTTC.

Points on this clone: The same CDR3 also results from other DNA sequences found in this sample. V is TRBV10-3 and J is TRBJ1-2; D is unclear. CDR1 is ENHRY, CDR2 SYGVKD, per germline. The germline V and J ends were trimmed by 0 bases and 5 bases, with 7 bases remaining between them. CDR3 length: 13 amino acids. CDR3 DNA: TGTGCCATCAGTGAGTCAACGGGGTATGGCTACACCTTC. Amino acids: CAISESTGYGYTF.